These T cell receptor beta chains were read from a single sample in a study of blood T cell repertoires in COVID-19. Sequenced by immunoSEQ multiplex PCR; TCRdb stores in-frame clones only, minus some. The table has under 60,000 clones, about 92% seen once. The sample was peripheral blood. The source of these receptors is a human donor in a cohort sampled during active COVID-19. Both conserved end residues are part of each CDR3. D genes are given only for firm matches. Where a row states a size, it is once, few, many or the class of an expanded clone; other rows omit it.

CDR3: CATGTSGYTGELFF
DNA: TGCGCCACCGGGACTAGCGGGTACACCGGGGAGCTGTTTTTT
size: -
V: TRBV10-2
J: TRBJ2-2
D: TRBD2

CDR3: CASRWGGDSNQPQHF
DNA: TGTGCCAGTAGGTGGGGAGGGGATAGCAATCAGCCCCAGCATTTT
size: -
V: TRBV19
J: TRBJ1-5
D: -

CDR3: CASSPGHTLGNTIYF
DNA: TGTGCCAGCAGCCCGGGACATACACTTGGGAACACCATATATTTT
size: -
V: TRBV9
J: TRBJ1-3
D: -

CDR3: CASRRLQGNIRGANVLTF
DNA: TGTGCCAGCAGACGACTCCAGGGAAATATTCGCGGGGCCAACGTCCTGACTTTC
size: -
V: TRBV27
J: TRBJ2-6
D: -

CDR3: CATSGQGSGEKLFF
DNA: TGTGCCACCTCGGGACAGGGATCGGGTGAAAAACTGTTTTTT
size: -
V: TRBV19
J: TRBJ1-4
D: TRBD1

CDR3: CASSVDAGEFGTQYF
DNA: TGTGCCAGCAGCGTAGATGCAGGGGAGTTTGGTACGCAGTATTTT
size: -
V: TRBV9
J: TRBJ2-3
D: -

CDR3: CASSLQRAGYGYTF
DNA: TGTGCCAGCTCATTGCAGCGGGCGGGCTATGGCTACACCTTC
size: -
V: TRBV18
J: TRBJ1-2
D: -

CDR3: CASSGDRGNGNEQFF
DNA: TGTGCCAGCAGTGGCGACAGGGGCAATGGCAATGAGCAGTTCTTC
size: -
V: TRBV25-1
J: TRBJ2-1
D: TRBD1

CDR3: CASSPLAGLVHEQYF
DNA: TGTGCCAGCAGCCCTCTAGCGGGATTGGTCCACGAGCAGTACTTC
size: -
V: TRBV7-3
J: TRBJ2-7
D: TRBD2

CDR3: CASSPQVNTGELFF
DNA: TGTGCCAGCAGCCCCCAGGTGAACACCGGGGAGCTGTTTTTT
size: -
V: TRBV11-3
J: TRBJ2-2
D: -

CDR3: CASSRMFETQYF
DNA: TGTGCTAGTTCGCGTATGTTCGAGACCCAGTACTTC
size: -
V: TRBV12-5
J: TRBJ2-5
D: -

CDR3: CASSQSGVYGYTF
DNA: TGTGCCAGCAGCCAGTCAGGGGTTTATGGCTACACCTTC
size: -
V: TRBV7-9
J: TRBJ1-2
D: -

CDR3: CSVGGHGYTF
DNA: TGCAGCGTTGGGGGACACGGCTACACCTTC
size: -
V: TRBV29-1
J: TRBJ1-2
D: -

CDR3: CASSLSGLNTEAFF
DNA: TGTGCCAGCAGCTTATCAGGGCTGAACACTGAAGCTTTCTTT
size: -
V: TRBV11-3
J: TRBJ1-1
D: -

CDR3: CASSLGGTSGVNEQFF
DNA: TGTGCCAGCAGCTTAGGCGGGACTAGCGGGGTAAATGAGCAGTTCTTC
size: -
V: TRBV11-2
J: TRBJ2-1
D: TRBD2

CDR3: CASNPTGVGGYTF
DNA: TGTGCCAGCAACCCGACAGGGGTAGGTGGCTACACCTTC
size: -
V: TRBV27
J: TRBJ1-2
D: TRBD1

CDR3: CASSFIRTGVGYEQYF
DNA: TGTGCCAGCAGCTTCATTAGGACAGGGGTAGGGTACGAGCAGTACTTC
size: once
V: TRBV7-9
J: TRBJ2-7
D: TRBD1

CDR3: CASSAQGAGYNEQFF
DNA: TGTGCCAGCAGCGCACAGGGGGCCGGCTACAATGAGCAGTTCTTC
size: -
V: TRBV9
J: TRBJ2-1
D: TRBD1

CDR3: CASSFGRIYGYTF
DNA: TGTGCCAGCAGTTTCGGCAGGATCTATGGCTACACCTTC
size: -
V: TRBV12-3/TRBV12-4
J: TRBJ1-2
D: -

CDR3: CASMGGPPYGYTF
DNA: TGTGCCAGTATGGGTGGGCCGCCCTATGGCTACACCTTC
size: once
V: TRBV19
J: TRBJ1-2
D: -

CDR3: CASSSRGRSNTEAFF
DNA: TGTGCCAGCAGCTCCAGGGGACGATCGAACACTGAAGCTTTCTTT
size: -
V: TRBV11-2
J: TRBJ1-1
D: -

CDR3: CASRRKSLRDRVGYEQFF
DNA: TGTGCCAGCAGACGCAAATCCCTCCGGGACAGGGTCGGTTATGAGCAGTTCTTC
size: -
V: TRBV7-9
J: TRBJ2-1
D: TRBD1

CDR3: CASSPPGLPGEQYF
DNA: TGCGCCAGCAGCCCGCCGGGACTGCCGGGGGAGCAGTACTTC
size: -
V: TRBV4-1
J: TRBJ2-7
D: -

CDR3: CASRSNRLQETQYF
DNA: TGTGCCAGCAGGTCAAATCGACTTCAAGAGACCCAGTACTTC
size: -
V: TRBV2
J: TRBJ2-5
D: -

CDR3: CASSQGTGGAEKLFF
DNA: TGTGCCAGCAGCCAAGGGACAGGGGGCGCTGAAAAACTGTTTTTT
size: -
V: TRBV4-2
J: TRBJ1-4
D: TRBD1

CDR3: CAIGLTGNEQFF
DNA: TGTGCCATAGGCCTAACAGGGAATGAGCAGTTCTTC
size: -
V: TRBV10-3
J: TRBJ2-1
D: -

CDR3: CASSSQENTEAFF
DNA: TGTGCCAGCAGCTCACAGGAGAACACTGAAGCTTTCTTT
size: -
V: TRBV7-6
J: TRBJ1-1
D: -

CDR3: CASSLGQGTTEAFF
DNA: TGCGCCAGCAGCTTAGGACAGGGGACCACTGAAGCTTTCTTT
size: -
V: TRBV10-1
J: TRBJ1-1
D: TRBD1

CDR3: CASSIWWTEYSNQPQHF
DNA: TGTGCCAGTAGTATATGGTGGACTGAGTATAGCAATCAGCCCCAGCATTTT
size: -
V: TRBV19
J: TRBJ1-5
D: -

CDR3: CAWSHGESSGNTIYF
DNA: TGTGCCTGGAGTCACGGGGAGAGCTCTGGAAACACCATATATTTT
size: -
V: TRBV30
J: TRBJ1-3
D: -